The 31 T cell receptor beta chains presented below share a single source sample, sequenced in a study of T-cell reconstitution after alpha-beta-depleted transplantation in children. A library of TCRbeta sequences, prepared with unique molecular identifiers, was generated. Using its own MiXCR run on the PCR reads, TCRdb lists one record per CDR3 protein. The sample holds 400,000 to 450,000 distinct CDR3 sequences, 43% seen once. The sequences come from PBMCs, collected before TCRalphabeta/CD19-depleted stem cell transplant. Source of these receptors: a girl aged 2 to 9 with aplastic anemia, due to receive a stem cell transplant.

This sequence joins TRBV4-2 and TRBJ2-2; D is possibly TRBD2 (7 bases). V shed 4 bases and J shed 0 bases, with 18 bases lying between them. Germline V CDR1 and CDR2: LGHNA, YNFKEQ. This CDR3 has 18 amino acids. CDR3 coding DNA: TGTGCCAGCAGCCGCGGGAGTGGGGGCCCGACGAACACCGGGGAGCTGTTTTTT. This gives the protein CASSRGSGGPTNTGELFF.

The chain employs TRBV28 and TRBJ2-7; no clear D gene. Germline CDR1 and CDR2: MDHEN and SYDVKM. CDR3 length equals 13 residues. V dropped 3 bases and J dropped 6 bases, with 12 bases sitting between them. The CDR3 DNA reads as TGTGCCAGCAGTTTTCAAATCGGCATCGAGCAGTACTTC. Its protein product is CASSFQIGIEQYF.

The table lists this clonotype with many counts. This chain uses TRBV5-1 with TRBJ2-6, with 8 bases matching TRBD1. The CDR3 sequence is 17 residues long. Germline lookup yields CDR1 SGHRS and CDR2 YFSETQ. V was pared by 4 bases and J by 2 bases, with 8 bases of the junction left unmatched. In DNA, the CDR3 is TGCGCCAGCAGCGTGCGACAGGGGACGGCTGGGGCCAACGTCCTGACTTTC. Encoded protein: CASSVRQGTAGANVLTF.

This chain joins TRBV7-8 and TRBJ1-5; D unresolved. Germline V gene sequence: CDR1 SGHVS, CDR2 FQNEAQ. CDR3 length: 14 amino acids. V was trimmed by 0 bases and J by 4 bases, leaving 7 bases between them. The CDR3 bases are TGTGCCAGCAGCTTAGCGAAAGGGAATCAGCCCCAGCATTTT. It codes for CASSLAKGNQPQHF.

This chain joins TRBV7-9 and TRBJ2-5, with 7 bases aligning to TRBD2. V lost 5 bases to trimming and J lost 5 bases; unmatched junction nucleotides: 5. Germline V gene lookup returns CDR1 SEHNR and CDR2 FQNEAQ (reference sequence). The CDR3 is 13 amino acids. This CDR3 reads CASSPTSWETQYF. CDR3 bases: TGTGCCAGCAGCCCGACTAGCTGGGAGACCCAGTACTTC.

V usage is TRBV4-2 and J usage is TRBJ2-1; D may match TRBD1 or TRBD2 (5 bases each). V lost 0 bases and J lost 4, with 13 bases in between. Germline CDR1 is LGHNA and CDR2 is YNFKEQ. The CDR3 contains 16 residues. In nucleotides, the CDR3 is TGTGCCAGCAGCCAAGATGGTCGGGGCAGTTACAATGAGCAGTTCTTC. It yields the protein CASSQDGRGSYNEQFF.

The CDR3 here is CASGVELAAYNEQFF. DNA for the CDR3: TGTGCCAGCGGCGTGGAGCTAGCGGCATACAATGAGCAGTTCTTC. The rearrangement joins TRBV5-5 to TRBJ2-1; TRBD2 agrees at 7 bases. V shed 7 bases and J 4 bases; nucleotides not matched to a gene: 11. The CDR3 has 15 residues. The germline V gene encodes CDR1 SGHKS and CDR2 YYEKEE (reference sequence).

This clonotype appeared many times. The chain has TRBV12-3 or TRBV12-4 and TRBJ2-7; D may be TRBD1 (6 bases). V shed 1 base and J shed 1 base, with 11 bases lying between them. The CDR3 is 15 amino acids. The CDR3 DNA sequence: TGTGCCAGCAGTTTAGGGCCGACAGGTTCCTACGAGCAGTACTTC. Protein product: CASSLGPTGSYEQYF.

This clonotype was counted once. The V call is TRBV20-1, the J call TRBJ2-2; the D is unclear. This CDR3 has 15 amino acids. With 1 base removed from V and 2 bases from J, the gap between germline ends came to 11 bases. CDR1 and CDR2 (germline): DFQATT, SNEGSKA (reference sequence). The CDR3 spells CSARVSKPNTGELFF. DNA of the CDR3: TGCAGTGCTAGAGTATCAAAACCTAACACCGGGGAGCTGTTTTTT.

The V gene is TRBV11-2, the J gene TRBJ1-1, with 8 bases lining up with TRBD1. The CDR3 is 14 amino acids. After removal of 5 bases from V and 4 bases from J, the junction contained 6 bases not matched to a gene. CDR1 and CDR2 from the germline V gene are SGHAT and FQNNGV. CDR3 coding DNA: TGTGCCAGCAGCCCAGGGGGCGAGGGCACTGAAGCTTTCTTT. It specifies CASSPGGEGTEAFF.

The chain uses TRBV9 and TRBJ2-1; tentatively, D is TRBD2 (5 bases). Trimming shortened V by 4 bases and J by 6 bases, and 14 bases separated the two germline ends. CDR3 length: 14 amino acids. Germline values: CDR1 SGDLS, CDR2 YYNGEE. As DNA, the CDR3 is TGTGCCAGCAGCAGCCCCCAGGAGGTCAATGAGCAGTTCTTC. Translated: CASSSPQEVNEQFF.

CDR3 DNA sequence: TGCAGTGCTAGACGACTAGGGAGCTCCTACAATGAGCAGTTCTTC. Protein sequence: CSARRLGSSYNEQFF. The chain couples TRBV20-1 to TRBJ2-1, with D maybe TRBD2 (6 bases). Germline-derived CDR1 and CDR2 are DFQATT and SNEGSKA (reference sequence). Trimming removed 2 bases at V and 0 bases at J, with 11 bases between. The CDR3 spans 15 residues.

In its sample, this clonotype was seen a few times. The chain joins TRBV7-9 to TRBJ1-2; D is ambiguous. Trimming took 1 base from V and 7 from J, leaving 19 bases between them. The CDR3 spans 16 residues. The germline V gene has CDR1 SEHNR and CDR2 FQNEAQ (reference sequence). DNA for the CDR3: TGTGCCAGCAGCTTAGTGTCCCCTCGGGAGGGTAGTGGCTACACCTTC. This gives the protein CASSLVSPREGSGYTF.

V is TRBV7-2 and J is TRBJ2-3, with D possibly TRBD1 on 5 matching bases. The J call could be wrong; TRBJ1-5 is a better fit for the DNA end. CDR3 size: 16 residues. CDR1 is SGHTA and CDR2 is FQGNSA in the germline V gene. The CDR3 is CASSLGGPGVGDTQHF. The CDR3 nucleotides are TGTGCCAGCAGCTTAGGGGGACCGGGAGTTGGAGATACGCAGCATTTT.

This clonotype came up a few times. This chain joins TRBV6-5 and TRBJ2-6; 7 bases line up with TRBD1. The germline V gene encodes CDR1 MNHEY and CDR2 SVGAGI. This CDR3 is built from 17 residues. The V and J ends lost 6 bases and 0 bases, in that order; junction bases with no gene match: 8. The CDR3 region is CASSYWDSRSGANVLTF. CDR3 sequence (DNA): TGTGCCAGCAGCTATTGGGACAGCCGCTCTGGGGCCAACGTCCTGACTTTC.

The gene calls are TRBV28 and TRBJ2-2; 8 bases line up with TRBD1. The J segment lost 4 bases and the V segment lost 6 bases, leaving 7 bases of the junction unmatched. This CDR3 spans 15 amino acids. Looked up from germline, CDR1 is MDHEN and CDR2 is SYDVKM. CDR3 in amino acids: CASSPRGRATGELFF. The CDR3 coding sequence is TGTGCCAGCAGCCCCAGGGGGCGCGCCACCGGGGAGCTGTTTTTT.

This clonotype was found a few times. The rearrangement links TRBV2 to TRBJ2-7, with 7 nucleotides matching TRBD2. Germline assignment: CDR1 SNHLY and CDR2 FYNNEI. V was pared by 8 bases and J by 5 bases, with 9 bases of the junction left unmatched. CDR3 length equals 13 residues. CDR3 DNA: TGTGCCAGCGGAACCGGGAGGAGGGACGAGCAGTACTTC. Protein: CASGTGRRDEQYF.

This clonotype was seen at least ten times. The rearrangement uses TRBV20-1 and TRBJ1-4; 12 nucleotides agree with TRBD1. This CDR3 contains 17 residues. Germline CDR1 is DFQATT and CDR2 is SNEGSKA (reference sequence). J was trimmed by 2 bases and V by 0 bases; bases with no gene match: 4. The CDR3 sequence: CSARDPGTGGTNEKLFF. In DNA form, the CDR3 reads TGCAGTGCTAGAGATCCCGGGACAGGGGGCACTAATGAAAAACTGTTTTTT.

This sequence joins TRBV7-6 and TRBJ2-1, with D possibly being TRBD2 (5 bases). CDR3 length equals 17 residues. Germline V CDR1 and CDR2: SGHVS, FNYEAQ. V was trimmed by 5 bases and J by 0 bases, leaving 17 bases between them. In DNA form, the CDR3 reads TGTGCCAGCAGCCCTTTTTCTAGCCGTAGCTCCTACAATGAGCAGTTCTTC. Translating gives CASSPFSSRSSYNEQFF.

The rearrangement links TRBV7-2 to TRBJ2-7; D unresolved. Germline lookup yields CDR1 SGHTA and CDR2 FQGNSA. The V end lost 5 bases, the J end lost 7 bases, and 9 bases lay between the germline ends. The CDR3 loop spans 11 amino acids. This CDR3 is CASSVKAEQYF. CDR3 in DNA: TGTGCCAGCAGCGTGAAAGCAGAGCAGTACTTC.

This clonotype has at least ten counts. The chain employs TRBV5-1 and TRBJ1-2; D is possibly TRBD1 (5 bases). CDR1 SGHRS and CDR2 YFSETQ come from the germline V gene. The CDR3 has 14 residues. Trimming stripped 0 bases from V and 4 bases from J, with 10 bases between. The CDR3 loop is CASSLGGDGYGYTF. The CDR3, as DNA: TGCGCCAGCAGCTTGGGAGGGGATGGCTATGGCTACACCTTC.

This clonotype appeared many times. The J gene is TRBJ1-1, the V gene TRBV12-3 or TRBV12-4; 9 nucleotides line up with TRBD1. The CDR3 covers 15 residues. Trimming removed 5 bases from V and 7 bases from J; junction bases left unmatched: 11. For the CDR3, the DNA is TGTGCCAGCAGTGCCATACAGGGGGCTTGGGGTGAAGCTTTCTTT. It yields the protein CASSAIQGAWGEAFF.

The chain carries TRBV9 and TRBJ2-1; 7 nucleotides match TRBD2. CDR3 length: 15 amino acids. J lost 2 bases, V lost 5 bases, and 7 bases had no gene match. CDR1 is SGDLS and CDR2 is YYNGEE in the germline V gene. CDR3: CASSVTGTTYNEQFF. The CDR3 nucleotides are TGTGCCAGCAGTGTTACTGGGACTACCTACAATGAGCAGTTCTTC.

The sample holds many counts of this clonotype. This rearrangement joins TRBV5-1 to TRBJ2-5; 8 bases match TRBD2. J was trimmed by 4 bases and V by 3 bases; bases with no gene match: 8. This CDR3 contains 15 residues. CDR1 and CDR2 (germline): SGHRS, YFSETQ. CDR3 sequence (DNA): TGCGCCAGCAGCTCAGCGGGAGCGGGTCTAGAGACCCAGTACTTC. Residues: CASSSAGAGLETQYF. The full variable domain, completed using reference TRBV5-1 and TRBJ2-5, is KAGVTQTPRYLIKTRGQQVTLSCSPISGHRSVSWYQQTPGQGLQFLFEYFSETQRNKGNFPGRFSGRQFSNSRSEMNVSTLELGDSALYLCASSSAGAGLETQYFGPGTRLLVL.

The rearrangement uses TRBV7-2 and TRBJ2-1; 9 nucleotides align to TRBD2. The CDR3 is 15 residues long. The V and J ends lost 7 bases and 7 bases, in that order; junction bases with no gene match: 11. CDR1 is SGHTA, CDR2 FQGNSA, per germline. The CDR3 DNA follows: TGTGCCAGCACCTCCCGGGCGGGGGGGCGTAATGAGCAGTTCTTC. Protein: CASTSRAGGRNEQFF. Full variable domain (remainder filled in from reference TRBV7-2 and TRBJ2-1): GAGVSQSPSNKVTEKGKDVELRCDPISGHTALYWYRQSLGQGLEFLIYFQGNSAPDKSGLPSDRFSAERTGGSVSTLTIQRTQQEDSAVYLCASTSRAGGRNEQFFGPGTRLTVL.

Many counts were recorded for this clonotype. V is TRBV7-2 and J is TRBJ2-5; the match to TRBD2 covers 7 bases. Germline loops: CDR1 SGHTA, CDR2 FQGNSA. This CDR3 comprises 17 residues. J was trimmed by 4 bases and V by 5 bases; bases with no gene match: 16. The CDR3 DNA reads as TGTGCCAGCAGCCCCGGAGGAGCGGGATATAAAAGAGAGACCCAGTACTTC. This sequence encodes CASSPGGAGYKRETQYF.

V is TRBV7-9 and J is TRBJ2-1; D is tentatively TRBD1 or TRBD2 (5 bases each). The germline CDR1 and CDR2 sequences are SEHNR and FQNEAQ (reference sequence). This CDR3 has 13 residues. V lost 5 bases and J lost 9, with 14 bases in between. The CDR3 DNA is TGTGCCAGCAGCCCCGAGGGGCCCGTTGAGCAGTTCTTC. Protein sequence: CASSPEGPVEQFF.

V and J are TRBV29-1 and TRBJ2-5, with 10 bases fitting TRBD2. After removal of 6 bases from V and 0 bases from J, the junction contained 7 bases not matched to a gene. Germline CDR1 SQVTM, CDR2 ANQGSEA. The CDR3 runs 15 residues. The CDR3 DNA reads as TGCAGCGTACTTAGCGGGAGGCATAACCAAGAGACCCAGTACTTC. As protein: CSVLSGRHNQETQYF. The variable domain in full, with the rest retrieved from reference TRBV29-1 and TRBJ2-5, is SAVISQKPSRDICQRGTSLTIQCQVDSQVTMMFWYRQQPGQSLTLIATANQGSEATYESGFVIDKFPISRPNLTFSTLTVSNMSPEDSSIYLCSVLSGRHNQETQYFGPGTRLLVL.

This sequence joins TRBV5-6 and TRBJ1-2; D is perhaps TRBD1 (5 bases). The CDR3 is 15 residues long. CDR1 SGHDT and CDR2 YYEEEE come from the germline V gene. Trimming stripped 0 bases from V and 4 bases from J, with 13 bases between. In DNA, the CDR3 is TGTGCCAGCAGCTTGGACCGCAGGGTTCCCTATGGCTACACCTTC. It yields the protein CASSLDRRVPYGYTF.

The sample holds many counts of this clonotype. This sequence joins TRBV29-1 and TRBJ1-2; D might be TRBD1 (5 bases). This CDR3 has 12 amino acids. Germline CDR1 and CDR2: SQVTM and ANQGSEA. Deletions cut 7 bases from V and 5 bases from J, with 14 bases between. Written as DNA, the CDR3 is TGCAGCGCCATGGGGGGGAGTTATGGCTACACCTTC. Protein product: CSAMGGSYGYTF.

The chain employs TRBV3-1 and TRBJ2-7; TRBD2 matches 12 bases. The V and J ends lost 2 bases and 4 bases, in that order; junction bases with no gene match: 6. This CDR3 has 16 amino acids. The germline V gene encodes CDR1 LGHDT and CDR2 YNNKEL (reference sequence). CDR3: CASSQQRTSGTYEQYF. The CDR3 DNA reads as TGTGCCAGCAGCCAACAAAGGACTAGCGGGACGTACGAGCAGTACTTC.